This is a list of T cell receptor beta chains from one sample in a study of blood T cell repertoires in COVID-19. Some clones are missing from TCRdb's copy, which holds only in-frame ones; the method was immunoSEQ multiplex PCR. The data hold tens of thousands of clones, with roughly 90% observed a single time. The sequenced sample was peripheral blood. The receptors were sampled from a human donor in a cohort sampled during active COVID-19. CDR3s include the opening cysteine and the closing phenylalanine or tryptophan. D genes are given only for firm matches. The size of a clone is reported for some rows only, either as once, few or many, or as a class for expanded clones.

- TRBJ2-1 TRBV30 12 TRBD2 CAWKGLAGEQFF TGTGCCTGGAAAGGACTAGCGGGAGAGCAGTTCTTC
- TRBJ2-7 TRBV4-2 14 - CASSRGGSAYEQYF TGTGCCAGCAGTCGCGGGGGCAGTGCCTACGAGCAGTACTTC
- TRBJ2-6 TRBV9 14 - CASSASSGANVLTF TGTGCCAGCAGCGCCTCCTCTGGGGCCAACGTCCTGACTTTC
- TRBJ2-2 TRBV4-3 17 TRBD1 CASSQETRGLDTGELFF TGCGCCAGCAGCCAAGAAACCAGGGGGCTAGACACCGGGGAGCTGTTTTTT
- TRBJ1-1 TRBV19 13 TRBD1 CASGRQGGTEAFF TGTGCCAGTGGACGACAGGGTGGCACTGAAGCTTTCTTT
- TRBJ1-2 TRBV5-1 15 TRBD1 CASSYLEGGGYGYTF TGCGCCAGCAGCTATCTAGAAGGGGGCGGCTATGGCTACACCTTC
- TRBJ1-4 TRBV27 14 TRBD1 CASAGQGLGEKLFF TGTGCCAGCGCGGGACAGGGATTAGGAGAAAAACTGTTTTTT
once TRBJ2-3 TRBV11-2 18 TRBD2 CASSSSRFGTSGGPNQYF TGTGCCAGCAGCTCGTCCCGATTCGGGACTAGCGGGGGGCCGAATCAGTATTTT
- TRBJ1-1 TRBV7-9 13 - CASSGPWGPQAFF TGTGCCAGCAGCGGACCGTGGGGGCCCCAAGCTTTCTTT
- TRBJ2-2 TRBV30 14 - CAWSVPYGTGELFF TGTGCCTGGAGTGTACCATACGGGACCGGGGAGCTGTTTTTT
- TRBJ1-6 TRBV6-2/TRBV6-3 15 - CASSSHLRLNSPLHF TGTGCCAGCAGTTCACACTTGCGACTCAATTCACCCCTCCACTTT
- TRBJ1-4 TRBV6-5 14 - CASSLQGTNEKLFF TGTGCCAGCAGTCTACAGGGTACTAATGAAAAACTGTTTTTT
- TRBJ2-7 TRBV2 14 TRBD1 CASSGDRGFYEQYF TGTGCCAGCAGTGGGGACAGGGGGTTCTACGAGCAGTACTTC
- TRBJ2-3 TRBV9 13 - CASSVGGADTQYF TGTGCCAGCAGCGTAGGGGGCGCAGATACGCAGTATTTT
- TRBJ2-7 TRBV5-6 15 TRBD2 CASSPGLAAYYEQYF TGTGCCAGCAGCCCAGGACTAGCGGCCTACTACGAGCAGTACTTC
- TRBJ1-1 TRBV4-1 13 - CASSQGKNTEAFF TGCGCCAGCAGCCAGGGCAAGAACACTGAAGCTTTCTTT
- TRBJ2-1 TRBV6-2/TRBV6-3 18 TRBD2 CASSYSFLKRGGRDEQFF TGTGCCAGCAGTTACTCTTTTCTAAAGCGGGGGGGTAGGGATGAGCAGTTCTTC
- TRBJ2-1 TRBV3-1/TRBV3-2 13 TRBD2 CASSQSGSNEQFF TGTGCCAGCAGCCAGAGCGGGAGTAATGAGCAGTTCTTC
- TRBJ1-2 TRBV7-6 13 - CASSLGQSYGYTF TGTGCCAGCAGCTTAGGACAGAGCTATGGCTACACCTTC
- TRBJ2-7 TRBV6-5 13 - CASRPPARDEQYF TGTGCCAGCAGACCCCCCGCCAGGGACGAGCAGTACTTC
- TRBJ1-1 TRBV4-1 15 TRBD1 CASSLGQGEWTEAFF TGCGCCAGCAGCCTAGGACAGGGCGAATGGACTGAAGCTTTCTTT
- TRBJ2-7 TRBV4-2 15 - CASSQDGTGGNEQYF TGTGCCAGCAGCCAAGATGGTACGGGGGGCAACGAGCAGTACTTC
- TRBJ2-4 TRBV21-1 13 - CASSKEAGPRMYF TGTGCCAGCAGCAAAGAGGCGGGACCCCGGATGTACTTC
- TRBJ2-6 TRBV4-3 17 - CASSQGRILSGANVLTF TGCGCCAGCAGCCAAGGGCGGATCCTCTCTGGGGCCAACGTCCTGACTTTC
once TRBJ2-1 TRBV29-1 17 TRBD2 CSVVIPSGRAGGYEQFF TGCAGCGTTGTAATCCCAAGCGGGAGGGCCGGGGGGTATGAGCAGTTCTTC
- TRBJ1-5 TRBV4-3 15 - CASSQDPQLNQPQHF TGCGCCAGCAGCCAAGATCCACAGCTAAATCAGCCCCAGCATTTT
- TRBJ1-1 TRBV6-5 14 - CASSYHLRDTEAFF TGTGCCAGCAGTTACCACCTTCGGGACACTGAAGCTTTCTTT
- TRBJ2-7 TRBV11-1 14 TRBD2 CASSFRLAGYEQYF TGTGCCAGCAGCTTTCGACTAGCGGGTTACGAGCAGTACTTC
- TRBJ1-5 TRBV7-9 13 TRBD1 CASSSTGVQPQHF TGTGCCAGCAGCTCTACAGGGGTTCAGCCCCAGCATTTT
- TRBJ2-7 TRBV5-5 14 - CASTLAGAFYEQYF TGTGCCAGCACCCTGGCGGGGGCTTTCTACGAGCAGTACTTC
- TRBJ2-1 TRBV4-3 14 - CASSPTGIYNEQFF TGCGCCAGCAGCCCTACAGGGATATACAATGAGCAGTTCTTC
- TRBJ1-5 TRBV21-1 17 - CASSPNARVQADQPQHF TGTGCCAGCAGCCCTAATGCGAGGGTACAAGCTGATCAGCCCCAGCATTTT
- TRBJ1-6 TRBV9 14 - CASSTDSYNSPLHF TGTGCCAGCAGTACGGACAGCTATAATTCACCCCTCCACTTT
once TRBJ1-2 TRBV29-1 14 - CSVLRSGLNYGYTF TGCAGCGTTTTGCGTTCAGGCCTTAACTATGGCTACACCTTC
- TRBJ1-1 TRBV10-3 18 TRBD1 CAISGPPGTGAVSTEAFF TGTGCCATCAGTGGCCCCCCCGGGACAGGGGCGGTATCCACTGAAGCTTTCTTT
- TRBJ1-2 TRBV12-3/TRBV12-4 11 - CASSFGYGYTF TGTGCCAGCAGTTTCGGCTATGGCTACACCTTC
- TRBJ2-1 TRBV27 15 - CASRVGAGRYNEQFF TGTGCCAGCAGGGTGGGAGCGGGTAGATACAATGAGCAGTTCTTC
- TRBJ1-3 TRBV3-1/TRBV3-2 11 - CASRSGNTIYF TGTGCCAGCCGTTCTGGAAACACCATATATTTT
- TRBJ1-1 TRBV28 16 - CASSFGTRISITEAFF TGTGCCAGCAGTTTCGGAACGAGGATATCCATCACTGAAGCTTTCTTT
- TRBJ2-1 TRBV6-2/TRBV6-3 19 TRBD2 CASSYGLAGAASSYNEQFF TGTGCCAGCAGTTACGGACTAGCGGGAGCCGCGAGCTCCTACAATGAGCAGTTCTTC
- TRBJ1-4 TRBV25-1 18 TRBD1 CASSGVGNRGRFNEKLFF TGTGCCAGCAGTGGAGTAGGAAACAGGGGGCGATTTAATGAAAAACTGTTTTTT
- TRBJ2-7 TRBV27 15 TRBD1 CASSLDGTGGYEQYF TGTGCCAGCAGTTTGGACGGGACAGGGGGCTACGAGCAGTACTTC
- TRBJ1-5 TRBV6-6 16 - CASSPRRAQSNQPQHF TGTGCCAGCAGCCCCCGCAGGGCGCAGAGCAATCAGCCCCAGCATTTT
- TRBJ2-7 TRBV24-1 12 - CATSHRDGEQYF TGTGCCACCAGTCACAGGGACGGCGAGCAGTACTTC
- TRBJ1-4 TRBV18 17 - CASSLQGPASTNEKLFF TGTGCCAGCTCCCTTCAGGGGCCCGCTAGCACTAATGAAAAACTGTTTTTT
- TRBJ1-2 TRBV6-5 13 - CASSPRTLYGYTF TGTGCCAGCAGCCCACGGACACTCTATGGCTACACCTTC
- TRBJ1-2 TRBV4-2 14 - CASSPGILNYGYTF TGTGCCAGCAGCCCAGGGATTCTAAACTATGGCTACACCTTC
- TRBJ2-7 TRBV11-3 18 TRBD2 CASSSFSLAGGPYYEQYF TGTGCCAGCAGCTCCTTTTCTCTAGCGGGGGGACCTTACTACGAGCAGTACTTC
- TRBJ2-3 TRBV4-1 15 TRBD2 CASSRLAGATDTQYF TGCGCCAGCAGTCGGCTAGCGGGAGCTACAGATACGCAGTATTTT
- TRBJ2-2 TRBV5-1 16 - CASSFPAGRGTGELFF TGCGCCAGCAGCTTCCCGGCAGGGCGGGGCACCGGGGAGCTGTTTTTT
- TRBJ2-2 TRBV4-3 15 - CASSQDRGYTGELFF TGCGCCAGCAGCCAAGATAGGGGATACACCGGGGAGCTGTTTTTT
few TRBJ1-3 TRBV5-1 15 - CASSLSGSLGDTIYF TGCGCCAGCAGCTTGAGCGGCAGTCTTGGGGACACCATATATTTT
- TRBJ2-1 TRBV20-1 15 TRBD2 CSASSGGGTYNEQFF TGCAGTGCTAGTTCTGGCGGGGGGACCTACAATGAGCAGTTCTTC
- TRBJ1-4 TRBV7-9 15 - CASSSVKGGQEKLFF TGTGCCAGCAGCTCGGTCAAGGGGGGGCAGGAAAAACTGTTTTTT